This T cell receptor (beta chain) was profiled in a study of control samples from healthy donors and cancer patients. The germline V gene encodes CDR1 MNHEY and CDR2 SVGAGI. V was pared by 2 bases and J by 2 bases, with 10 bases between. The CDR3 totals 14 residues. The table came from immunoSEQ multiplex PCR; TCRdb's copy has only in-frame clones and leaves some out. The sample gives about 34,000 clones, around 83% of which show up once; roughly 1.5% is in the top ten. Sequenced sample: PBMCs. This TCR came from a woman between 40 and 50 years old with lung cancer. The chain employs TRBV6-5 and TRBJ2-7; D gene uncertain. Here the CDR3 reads CASSYSGPPYEQYF. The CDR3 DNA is TGTGCCAGCAGTTACAGTGGGCCCCCCTACGAGCAGTACTTC.